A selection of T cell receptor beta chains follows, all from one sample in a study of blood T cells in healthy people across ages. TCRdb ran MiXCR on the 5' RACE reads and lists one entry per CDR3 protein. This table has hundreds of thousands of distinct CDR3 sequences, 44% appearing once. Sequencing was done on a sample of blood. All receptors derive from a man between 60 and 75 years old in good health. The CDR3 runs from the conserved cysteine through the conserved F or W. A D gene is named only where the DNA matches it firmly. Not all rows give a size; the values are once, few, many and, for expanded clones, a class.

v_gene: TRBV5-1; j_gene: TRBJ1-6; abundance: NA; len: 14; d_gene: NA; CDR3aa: CASSLRGESSPLHF; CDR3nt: TGCGCCAGCAGCTTGCGGGGAGAAAGTTCACCCCTCCACTTT
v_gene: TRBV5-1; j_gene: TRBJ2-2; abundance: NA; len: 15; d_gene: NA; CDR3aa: CASSRDAGTLGELFF; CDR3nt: TGCGCCAGCAGCAGGGACGCAGGGACGCTGGGGGAGCTGTTTTTT
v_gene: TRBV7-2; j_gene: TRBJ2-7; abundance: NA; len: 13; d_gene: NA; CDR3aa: CASSLGSGLEQYF; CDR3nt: TGTGCCAGCAGCTTAGGATCGGGCCTCGAGCAGTACTTC
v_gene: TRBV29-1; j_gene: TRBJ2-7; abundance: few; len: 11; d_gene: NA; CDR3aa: CSVASFYEQYF; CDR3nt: TGCAGCGTTGCCAGTTTCTACGAGCAGTACTTC
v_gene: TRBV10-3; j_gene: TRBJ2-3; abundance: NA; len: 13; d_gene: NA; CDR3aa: CAIRTPLADAQYF; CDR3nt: TGTGCCATCAGGACTCCCCTGGCAGATGCGCAGTATTTT
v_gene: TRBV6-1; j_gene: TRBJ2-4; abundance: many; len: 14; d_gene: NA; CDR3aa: CASSQDRRQNIQYF; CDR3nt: TGTGCCAGCAGTCAAGACCGCCGGCAAAACATTCAGTACTTC
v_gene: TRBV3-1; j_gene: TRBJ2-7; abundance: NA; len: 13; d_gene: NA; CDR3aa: CASSQDYYSIQYF; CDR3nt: TGTGCCAGCAGCCAAGATTACTATTCGATCCAGTACTTC
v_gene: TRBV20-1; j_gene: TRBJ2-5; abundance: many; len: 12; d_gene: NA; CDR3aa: CSATSLQETQYF; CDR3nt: TGCAGTGCTACCTCCCTACAAGAGACCCAGTACTTC
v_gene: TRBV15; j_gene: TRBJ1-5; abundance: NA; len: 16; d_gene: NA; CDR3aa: CATSSPRPWGNQPQHF; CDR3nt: TGTGCCACCAGCAGTCCTAGACCCTGGGGCAATCAGCCCCAGCATTTT
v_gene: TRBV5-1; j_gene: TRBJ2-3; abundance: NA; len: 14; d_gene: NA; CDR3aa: CASSLGRDYDTQYF; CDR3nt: TGCGCCAGCAGCTTAGGCAGGGATTATGATACGCAGTATTTT
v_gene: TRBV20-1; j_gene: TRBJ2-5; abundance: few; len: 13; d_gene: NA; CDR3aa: CSAPGTARETQYF; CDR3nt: TGCAGTGCTCCCGGGACGGCGAGGGAGACCCAGTACTTC
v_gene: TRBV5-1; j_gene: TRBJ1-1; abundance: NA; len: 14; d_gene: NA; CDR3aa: CASSLGTDTTEAFF; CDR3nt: TGCGCCAGCAGCTTGGGGACAGATACTACTGAAGCTTTCTTT
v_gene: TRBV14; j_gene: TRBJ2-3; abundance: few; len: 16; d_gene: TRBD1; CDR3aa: CASSHVPGQGPDTQYF; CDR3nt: TGTGCCAGCAGCCACGTTCCGGGACAGGGTCCAGATACGCAGTATTTT
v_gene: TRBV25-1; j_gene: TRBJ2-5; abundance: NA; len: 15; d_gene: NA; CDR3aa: CASSDQLASQETQYF; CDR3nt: TGTGCCAGCAGTGATCAGCTAGCTTCACAAGAGACCCAGTACTTC
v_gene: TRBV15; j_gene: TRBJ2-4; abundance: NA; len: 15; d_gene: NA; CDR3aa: CATSRGDTGFDIQYF; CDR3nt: TGTGCCACCAGCAGGGGGGACACGGGTTTTGACATTCAGTACTTC
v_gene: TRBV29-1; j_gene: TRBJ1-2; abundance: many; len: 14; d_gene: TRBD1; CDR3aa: CSVEDQGQGAGYTF; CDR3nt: TGCAGCGTTGAAGATCAAGGACAGGGGGCTGGCTACACCTTC
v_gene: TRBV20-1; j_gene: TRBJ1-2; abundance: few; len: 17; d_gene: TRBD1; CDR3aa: CSARGGTARGLLYGYTF; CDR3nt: TGCAGTGCTAGAGGAGGGACAGCGAGGGGTCTACTATATGGCTACACCTTC
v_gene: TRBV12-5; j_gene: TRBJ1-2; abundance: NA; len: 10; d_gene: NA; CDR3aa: CASFPYAYTF; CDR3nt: TGTGCTAGTTTTCCCTATGCCTACACCTTC
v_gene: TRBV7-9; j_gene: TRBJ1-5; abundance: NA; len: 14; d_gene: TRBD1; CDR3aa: CASSNTGGQQPQHF; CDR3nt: TGTGCCAGCAGCAACACAGGGGGGCAGCAGCCCCAGCATTTT
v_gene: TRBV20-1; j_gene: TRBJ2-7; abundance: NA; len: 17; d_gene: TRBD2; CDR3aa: CSARGDSGGPRSYEQYF; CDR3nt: TGCAGTGCTAGGGGGGATAGCGGGGGGCCCCGATCCTACGAGCAGTACTTC
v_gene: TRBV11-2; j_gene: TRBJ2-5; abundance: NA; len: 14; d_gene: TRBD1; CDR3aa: CASSEDRPQETQYF; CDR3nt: TGTGCCAGCAGCGAGGACAGGCCTCAAGAGACCCAGTACTTC
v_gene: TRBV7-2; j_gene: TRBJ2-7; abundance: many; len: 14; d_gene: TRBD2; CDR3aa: CASSWTSGGQEQYF; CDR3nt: TGTGCCAGCAGCTGGACTAGCGGGGGCCAGGAGCAGTACTTC
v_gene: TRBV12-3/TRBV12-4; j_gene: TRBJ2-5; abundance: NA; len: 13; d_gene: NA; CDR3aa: CASRPRNQETQYF; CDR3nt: TGTGCCAGCAGGCCTCGGAACCAAGAGACCCAGTACTTC
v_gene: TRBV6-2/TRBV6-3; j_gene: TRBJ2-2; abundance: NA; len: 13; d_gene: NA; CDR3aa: CASSYGPAGELFF; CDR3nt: TGTGCCAGCAGTTACGGACCAGCCGGGGAGCTGTTTTTT
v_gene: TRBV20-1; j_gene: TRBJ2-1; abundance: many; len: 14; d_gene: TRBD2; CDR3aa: CSARASGGVKEQFF; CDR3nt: TGCAGTGCTAGAGCCAGCGGGGGGGTAAAAGAGCAGTTCTTC
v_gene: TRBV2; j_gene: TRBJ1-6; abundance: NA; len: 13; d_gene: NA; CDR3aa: CASSEDASSPLHF; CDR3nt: TGTGCCAGCAGCGAGGACGCATCTTCACCCCTCCACTTT
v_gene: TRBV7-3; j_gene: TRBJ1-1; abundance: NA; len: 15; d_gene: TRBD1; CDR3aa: CASSKTGGLNTEAFF; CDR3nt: TGTGCCAGCAGCAAAACAGGGGGCTTAAACACTGAAGCTTTCTTT
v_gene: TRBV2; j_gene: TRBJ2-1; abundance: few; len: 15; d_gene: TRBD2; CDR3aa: CASSSLAGGNNEQFF; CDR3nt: TGTGCCAGTTCTTCTTTAGCGGGGGGAAACAATGAGCAGTTCTTC
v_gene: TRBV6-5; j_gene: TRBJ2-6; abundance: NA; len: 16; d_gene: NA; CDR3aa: CASSYSTVSGANVLTF; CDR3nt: TGTGCCAGCAGTTACTCGACAGTCTCTGGGGCCAACGTCCTGACTTTC
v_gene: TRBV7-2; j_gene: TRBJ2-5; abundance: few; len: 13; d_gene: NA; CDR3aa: CASSLVATETQYF; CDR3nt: TGTGCCAGCAGCTTAGTGGCTACTGAGACCCAGTACTTC
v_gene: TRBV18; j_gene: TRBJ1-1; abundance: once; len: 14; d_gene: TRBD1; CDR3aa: CASSPGQGKFKAFF; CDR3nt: TGTGCCAGCTCACCTGGACAGGGGAAATTTAAAGCTTTCTTT
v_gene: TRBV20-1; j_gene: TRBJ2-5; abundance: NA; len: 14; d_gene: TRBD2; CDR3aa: CSAKPAGGRETQYF; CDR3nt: TGCAGTGCCAAACCTGCGGGGGGGCGTGAGACCCAGTACTTC
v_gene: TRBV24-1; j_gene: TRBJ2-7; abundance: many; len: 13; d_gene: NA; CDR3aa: CATEDSFSYEQYF; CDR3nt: TGTGCCACCGAGGACAGTTTCTCCTACGAGCAGTACTTC
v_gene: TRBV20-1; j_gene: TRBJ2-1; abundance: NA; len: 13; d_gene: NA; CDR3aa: CSARDRWRDQQFF; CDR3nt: TGCAGTGCTAGAGATAGGTGGAGGGACCAGCAGTTCTTC
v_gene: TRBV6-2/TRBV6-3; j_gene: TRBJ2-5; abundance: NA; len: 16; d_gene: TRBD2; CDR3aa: CASSYSPSGGLETQYF; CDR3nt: TGTGCCAGCAGTTACTCCCCTAGCGGGGGGCTAGAGACCCAGTACTTC
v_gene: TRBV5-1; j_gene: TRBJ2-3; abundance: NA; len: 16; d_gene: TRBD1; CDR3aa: CASSTRDRGPPDTQYF; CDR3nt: TGCGCCAGCAGCACCCGGGACAGGGGACCTCCAGATACGCAGTATTTT
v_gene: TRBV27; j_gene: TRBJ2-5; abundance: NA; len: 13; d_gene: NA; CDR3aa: CASSPPLGETQYF; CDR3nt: TGTGCCAGCAGTCCCCCTTTGGGCGAGACCCAGTACTTC
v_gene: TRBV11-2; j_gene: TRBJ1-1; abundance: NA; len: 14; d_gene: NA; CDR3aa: CASSSEITNTEAFF; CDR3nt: TGTGCCAGCAGCTCCGAGATCACGAACACTGAAGCTTTCTTT
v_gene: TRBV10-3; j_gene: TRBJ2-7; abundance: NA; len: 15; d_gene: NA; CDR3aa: CAIGLSESDSYEQYF; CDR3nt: TGTGCCATCGGCCTTAGTGAGTCGGATTCCTACGAGCAGTACTTC
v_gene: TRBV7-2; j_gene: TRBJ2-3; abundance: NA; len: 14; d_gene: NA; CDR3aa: CASSLSIGGDTQYF; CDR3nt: TGTGCCAGCAGCTTATCGATTGGTGGGGATACGCAGTATTTT
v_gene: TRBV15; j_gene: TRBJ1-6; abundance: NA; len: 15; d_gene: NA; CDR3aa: CATSRVKTYNSPLHF; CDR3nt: TGTGCCACCAGCAGAGTGAAGACCTATAATTCACCCCTCCACTTT
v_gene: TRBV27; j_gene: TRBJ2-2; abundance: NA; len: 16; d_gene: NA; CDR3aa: CASSLWSGGETGELFF; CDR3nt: TGTGCCAGCAGTTTATGGTCGGGGGGCGAAACCGGGGAGCTGTTTTTT
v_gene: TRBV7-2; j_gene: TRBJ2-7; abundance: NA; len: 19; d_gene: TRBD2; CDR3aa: CASSPLGLAGVSLTYEQYF; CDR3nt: TGTGCCAGCAGCCCCCTGGGGCTAGCGGGGGTTTCATTAACCTACGAGCAGTACTTC
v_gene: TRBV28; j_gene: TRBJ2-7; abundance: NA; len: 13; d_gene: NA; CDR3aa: CASSLVSRDEQYF; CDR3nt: TGTGCCAGCAGTTTAGTTTCTCGAGACGAGCAGTACTTC
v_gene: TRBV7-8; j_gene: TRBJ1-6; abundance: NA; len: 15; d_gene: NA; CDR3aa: CASSSVHGVNSPLHF; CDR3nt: TGTGCCAGCAGCTCCGTTCACGGGGTTAACTCACCCCTCCACTTT
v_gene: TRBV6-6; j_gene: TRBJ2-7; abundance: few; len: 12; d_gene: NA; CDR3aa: CASSYLEYEQYF; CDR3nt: TGTGCCAGCAGTTACCTGGAGTACGAGCAGTACTTC
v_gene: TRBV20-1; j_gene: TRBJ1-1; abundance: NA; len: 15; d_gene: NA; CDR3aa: CSASPPTATNTEAFF; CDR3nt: TGCAGTGCTAGCCCCCCGACGGCTACAAACACTGAAGCTTTCTTT
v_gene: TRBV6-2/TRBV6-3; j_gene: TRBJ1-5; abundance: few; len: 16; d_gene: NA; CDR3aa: CASSYQRQVSNQPQHF; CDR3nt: TGTGCCAGCAGTTACCAAAGACAAGTTAGCAATCAGCCCCAGCATTTT
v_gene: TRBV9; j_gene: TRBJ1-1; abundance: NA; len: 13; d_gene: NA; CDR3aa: CASSVQVGTEAFF; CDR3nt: TGTGCCAGCAGCGTCCAGGTTGGCACTGAAGCTTTCTTT
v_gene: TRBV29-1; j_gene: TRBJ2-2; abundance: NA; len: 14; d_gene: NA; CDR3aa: CSVESPANTGELFF; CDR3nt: TGCAGCGTTGAATCCCCGGCGAACACCGGGGAGCTGTTTTTT
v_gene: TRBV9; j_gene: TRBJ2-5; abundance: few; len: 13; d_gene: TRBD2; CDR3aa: CASSGGGKETQYF; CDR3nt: TGTGCCAGCAGCGGCGGGGGGAAAGAGACCCAGTACTTC
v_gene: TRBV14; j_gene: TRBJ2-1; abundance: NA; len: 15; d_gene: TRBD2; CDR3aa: CASSQVGLANNEQFF; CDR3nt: TGTGCCAGCAGCCAAGTGGGACTAGCGAACAATGAGCAGTTCTTC